These 30 T cell receptor beta chains originate from one sample sequenced in a study of blood T cell repertoires in COVID-19. Data came from immunoSEQ multiplex PCR; TCRdb stores just in-frame clones and leaves some out. The data show some 270,000 clones, roughly nine tenths seen once. Sequencing input: peripheral blood. The receptors were sampled from a woman aged 40 to 50 who had recovered from COVID-19.

The chain links TRBV25-1 to TRBJ2-7; tentatively, D is TRBD1 (6 bases). The CDR3 is 13 amino acids. V lost 3 bases to trimming and J lost 6 bases, with 12 bases between them. Germline assignment: CDR1 MGHDK and CDR2 SYGVNS. The CDR3 DNA follows: TGTGCCAGCAGTGAGGGGGCGCTGAGCGAGCAGTACGTC. Protein: CASSEGALSEQYV.

A single count supports this clone. The V gene is TRBV9, the J gene TRBJ2-3; 8 bases agree with TRBD2. CDR3 size: 15 residues. Germline values: CDR1 SGDLS, CDR2 YYNGEE. Unmatched junction bases numbered 7, after V lost 4 bases and J lost 3 bases. Written as DNA, the CDR3 is TGTGCCAGCAGCCCAGGGACTAGTGGGACAGATACGCAGTATTTT. Translating gives CASSPGTSGTDTQYF.

This chain joins TRBV27 and TRBJ2-3; the D gene is possibly TRBD1 (5 bases). V was clipped by 5 bases and J by 4 bases, with 13 bases between them. The CDR3 totals 14 residues. CDR1 is MNHEY and CDR2 is SMNVEV in the germline V gene (reference sequence). CDR3 in DNA: TGTGCCAGCAGTATACGACAGATGGCAGATACGCAGTATTTT. It is translated as CASSIRQMADTQYF.

The rearrangement uses TRBV20-1 and TRBJ1-1; 7 positions agree with TRBD1. V lost 6 bases and J lost 8; bases outside the gene matches: 6. This CDR3 spans 11 amino acids. In germline, CDR1 is DFQATT, CDR2 SNEGSKA (reference sequence). CDR3 region: CSARDSGEAFF. The CDR3 nucleotides are TGCAGTGCACGGGACAGCGGCGAAGCTTTCTTT.

The chain joins TRBV10-3 to TRBJ2-2, with D possibly matching TRBD1 (6 bases). The CDR3 loop spans 12 amino acids. The V gene lost 6 bases and the J gene lost 8 bases, with 10 bases spanning the gap. Germline values: CDR1 ENHRY, CDR2 SYGVKD. The CDR3: CAISAGQGELFF. For the CDR3, the DNA is TGTGCCATCAGCGCCGGACAGGGGGAGCTGTTTTTT.

This chain links TRBV7-9 with TRBJ1-6; tentatively, D is TRBD1 (5 bases). Trimming took 6 bases from V and 10 from J, leaving 25 bases between them. CDR1 is SEHNR and CDR2 is FQNEAQ in the germline V gene (reference sequence). This CDR3 spans 17 amino acids. The CDR3 nucleotides read TGTGCCAGCAGTAGCTTAATCGGGGGGAAAGGAGGATCACCCCTCCACTTT. Its protein product is CASSSLIGGKGGSPLHF.

The chain recombines TRBV28 with TRBJ2-3; 8 positions match TRBD2. The CDR3 contains 15 residues. Per germline, CDR1 MDHEN and CDR2 SYDVKM. Germline trimming cut 6 bases from V and 1 base from J; bases unmatched to any gene: 6. CDR3 sequence reads: CASSPLAGGTDTQYF. CDR3 nucleotide sequence: TGTGCCAGCAGCCCCCTAGCGGGCGGCACAGATACGCAGTATTTT.

The chain links TRBV24-1 to TRBJ2-1; 8 nucleotides line up with TRBD2. Trimming at V came to 4 bases and at J to 10 bases, leaving 8 bases not matched to a gene. Germline V lookup: CDR1 KGHDR, CDR2 SFDVKD. This CDR3 is built from 14 residues. For the CDR3, the DNA is TGTGCCACCAGTGAACGGACTAGCCGGCTAGAGCAGTTCTTC. Translation: CATSERTSRLEQFF.

The rearrangement joins TRBV10-1 to TRBJ2-7; D may be TRBD2 (6 bases). The V end was cut by 8 bases, the J end by 3 bases, with 11 bases between. The CDR3 contains 12 residues. Germline assignment: CDR1 WNHNN and CDR2 SYGVQD (reference sequence). The CDR3 DNA follows: TGCGCCAGCGACCAGGGACTCTACGAGCAGTACGTC. Its protein product is CASDQGLYEQYV.

The V call is TRBV5-6, the J call TRBJ1-2; 8 bases are a match to TRBD1. This CDR3 is 11 amino acids long. Germline CDR1 SGHDT, CDR2 YYEEEE. CDR3 in DNA: TGTGCTTCGACAGGGGTCTATGGCTACACCTTC. It translates to CASTGVYGYTF.

This chain links TRBV28 with TRBJ2-7; 12 bases match TRBD2. CDR1 and CDR2 from the germline V gene are MDHEN and SYDVKM. The CDR3 consists of 15 residues. The V and J ends lost 4 bases and 4 bases, in that order; junction bases with no gene match: 5. CDR3 sequence reads: CASSSRTSGDYEQYF. The CDR3 DNA sequence: TGTGCCAGCAGTTCTCGGACTAGCGGGGATTACGAGCAGTACTTC.

The chain has TRBV18 and TRBJ1-6; D remains unclear. This CDR3 contains 15 residues. V was trimmed by 0 bases and J by 9 bases, leaving 12 bases between them. Per germline, CDR1 KGHSH and CDR2 LQKENI. This chain's CDR3 is CASSPPGDLRSPLHF. DNA of the CDR3: TGTGCCAGCTCACCACCGGGAGATCTTCGTTCACCCCTCCACTTT.

J is TRBJ1-4 and V is TRBV2; D gene uncertain. The V gene lost 4 bases and the J gene lost 4 bases, with 16 bases spanning the gap. This CDR3 has 16 amino acids. CDR1 and CDR2 (germline): SNHLY, FYNNEI. Here the CDR3 DNA reads TGTGCCAGCAGTGGGGCCTCGACGGGAGGTAATGAAAAACTGTTTTTT. Amino acid sequence: CASSGASTGGNEKLFF.

The rearrangement joins TRBV10-3 to TRBJ2-7; D may be TRBD1 (5 bases). The germline gives CDR1 ENHRY, CDR2 SYGVKD. The CDR3 is 14 residues long. Deletions cut 5 bases from V and 2 bases from J, with 13 bases between. The CDR3 DNA reads as TGTGCCATCAGTAAAAAGGGGCTAACCTACGAGCAGTACTTC. Translating it yields CAISKKGLTYEQYF.

The rearrangement uses TRBV7-9 and TRBJ1-3; 7 bases agree with TRBD1. V lost 5 bases to trimming and J lost 0 bases; unmatched junction nucleotides: 4. The CDR3 is 15 residues long. CDR1 is SEHNR, CDR2 FQNEAQ, per germline (reference sequence). CDR3 residues: CASSPTGNSGNTIYF. In nucleotides, the CDR3 is TGTGCCAGCAGCCCGACAGGGAACTCTGGAAACACCATATATTTT.

V is TRBV9 and J is TRBJ1-3; no clear D gene. Deletions cut 4 bases from V and 4 bases from J, with 15 bases between. CDR1 and CDR2 (germline): SGDLS, YYNGEE. The CDR3 covers 15 residues. CDR3 sequence reads: CASSPTDGLGNTIYF. The CDR3 DNA sequence: TGTGCCAGCAGCCCAACAGACGGCCTCGGAAACACCATATATTTT.

The sample holds a few counts of this clone. The J gene is TRBJ1-6, the V gene TRBV4-1, with D maybe TRBD1 (5 bases). This CDR3 comprises 14 residues. In germline, CDR1 is MGHRA, CDR2 YSYEKL. Between the trimmed V and J ends, which lost 5 bases and 6 bases, there was a span of 11 bases. CDR3 amino acids: CASSSPTANSPLHF. The CDR3 nucleotides read TGCGCCAGCAGCTCGCCGACAGCTAATTCACCCCTCCACTTT.

The rearrangement links TRBV28 to TRBJ1-2; D not certain. The germline CDR1 and CDR2 sequences are MDHEN and SYDVKM. The CDR3 spans 15 residues. Deletions cut 5 bases from V and 1 base from J, with 14 bases between. The DNA for the CDR3 is TGTGCCAGCAGTGCCCCATTCCAGGTTAACTATGGCTACACCTTC. Protein: CASSAPFQVNYGYTF.

The chain uses TRBV30 and TRBJ1-2; 11 bases map to TRBD1. CDR1 and CDR2 (germline): GTSNPN, SVGIG (reference sequence). Losses at the gene ends were 2 bases for V and 11 bases for J; bases not matched to a gene: 4. The CDR3 is made up of 12 amino acids. The CDR3 loop is CAWSPGTGGYTF. The CDR3 DNA sequence: TGTGCCTGGAGTCCCGGGACAGGGGGGTACACCTTC.

The rearrangement links TRBV6-6 to TRBJ2-5; 10 nucleotides agree with TRBD2. Germline loops: CDR1 MNHNY, CDR2 SVGAGI (reference sequence). V dropped 2 bases and J dropped 6; count of bases not matched to a gene: 6. The CDR3 is made up of 15 amino acids. The CDR3 bases are TGTGCCAGCAGTTACGGGGCTAGCGGGAGTAAGACCCAGTACTTC. Its protein is CASSYGASGSKTQYF.

This clone was counted between two and nine times. V gene TRBV4-3 combines with J gene TRBJ1-6, with a weak D call TRBD1 (6 bases). Germline assignment: CDR1 LGHNA and CDR2 YSLEER. The CDR3 extends over 15 amino acids. V lost 3 bases and J lost 5, with 11 bases in between. CDR3 loop: CASSQNRVDNSPLHF. The CDR3, as DNA: TGCGCCAGCAGCCAGAACAGGGTGGATAATTCACCCCTCCACTTT.

The CDR3 DNA follows: TGTGCCAGCAGGACACTGAACACCGGGGAGCTGTTTTTT. It encodes CASRTLNTGELFF. The rearrangement uses TRBV12-3 or TRBV12-4 and TRBJ2-2; D not certain. Trimming removed 6 bases from V and 1 base from J, with 6 bases in between. The CDR3 loop spans 13 amino acids.

The V and J genes are TRBV2 and TRBJ1-1; 8 nucleotides line up with TRBD1. Unmatched junction bases numbered 3, after V lost 5 bases and J lost 1 base. In germline, CDR1 is SNHLY, CDR2 FYNNEI. The CDR3 loop spans 14 amino acids. CDR3 residues: CASSPGTGNTEAFF. In DNA, the CDR3 is TGTGCCAGCAGTCCCGGGACAGGGAACACTGAAGCTTTCTTT.

The chain couples TRBV18 to TRBJ2-5, with 9 bases matching TRBD2. The germline CDR1 and CDR2 sequences are KGHSH and LQKENI. The CDR3 runs 15 residues. V lost 3 bases, J lost 4 bases, and 6 bases stayed unmatched. The CDR3 sequence: CASSPNAGGLETQYF. DNA of the CDR3: TGTGCCAGCTCACCGAACGCGGGAGGGTTAGAGACCCAGTACTTC.

The V and J genes are TRBV12-3 or TRBV12-4 and TRBJ2-3; the D is unclear. The CDR3 is 13 residues long. V shed 1 base and J shed 6 bases, with 8 bases lying between them. DNA for the CDR3: TGTGCCAGCAGTTTAGAACTGAGGGATACGCAGTATTTT. This sequence encodes CASSLELRDTQYF.

The rearrangement links TRBV28 to TRBJ1-1, with 8 bases matching TRBD1. V dropped 5 bases and J dropped 2; count of bases not matched to a gene: 4. Germline V gene data show CDR1 as MDHEN and CDR2 as SYDVKM. There are 14 residues in the CDR3. CDR3 in DNA: TGTGCCAGCAGTGGGGGACAGGCAAACACTGAAGCTTTCTTT. Its translation is CASSGGQANTEAFF.

A few counts support this clone. V is TRBV19 and J is TRBJ1-5; a possible D gene is TRBD1 (6 bases). The CDR3 is 14 residues long. The germline CDR1 and CDR2 sequences are LNHDA and SQIVND (reference sequence). V dropped 3 bases and J dropped 4 bases, with 10 bases sitting between them. Written as DNA, the CDR3 is TGTGCCAGTAGTATGTGGCAGGGGAATCAGCCCCAGCATTTT. Amino acids: CASSMWQGNQPQHF.

The chain combines TRBV7-9 with TRBJ1-2; 8 positions match TRBD1. The germline V gene encodes CDR1 SEHNR and CDR2 FQNEAQ (reference sequence). V shed 0 bases and J 8 bases; nucleotides not matched to a gene: 8. CDR3 length equals 15 residues. Here the CDR3 reads CASSLALQGVEGYTF. The CDR3 bases are TGTGCCAGCAGCTTAGCGTTACAGGGGGTGGAAGGCTACACCTTC.

The chain couples TRBV6-5 to TRBJ2-3; 9 bases map to TRBD2. Germline V lookup: CDR1 MNHEY, CDR2 SVGAGI. The J segment lost 6 bases and the V segment lost 7 bases, leaving 5 bases of the junction unmatched. The CDR3 runs to 13 residues. In nucleotides, the CDR3 is TGTGCCAGCACAGGGCTAGCGGGGGATACGCAGTATTTT. Translation gives CASTGLAGDTQYF.

V gene TRBV15 combines with J gene TRBJ1-5; D unresolved. Between the trimmed V and J ends, which lost 1 base and 7 bases, there was a span of 5 bases. The CDR3 totals 12 residues. Germline assignment: CDR1 LNHNV and CDR2 YYDKDF (reference sequence). The CDR3 nucleotides read TGTGCCACCAGCAGAGCATTCCAGCCCCAGCATTTT. Protein sequence: CATSRAFQPQHF. Full variable domain (outside the CDR3, taken from reference TRBV15 and TRBJ1-5): DAMVIQNPRYQVTQFGKPVTLSCSQTLNHNVMYWYQQKSSQAPKLLFHYYDKDFNNEADTPDNFQSRRPNTSFCFLDIRSPGLGDTAMYLCATSRAFQPQHFGDGTRLSIL.